This T cell receptor (beta chain) came from a study of CD8+ T cells in alopecia areata. Study background: The study gave treated patients oral tofacitinib at 5 to 10 mg twice daily. Whole-study results and caveats: Among the 100 top clones, expanded CD8+ clones, like scalp clonality, were significantly decreased by tofacitinib. For lesional scalp, especially alopecia totalis/universalis, clonality was higher than in normal scalp.

Points on this clone: Antigen unknown.

The treatment here: oral pan-JAK inhibitor, 5-10 mg twice daily. After isolation, RNA underwent reverse transcription to generate cDNA as the sequencing template. TCRdb keeps only in-frame clones here, not all; method: immunoSEQ multiplex PCR. The profile covers roughly 210,000 clones, with about 40% appearing a single time and 2% to 3% taken by the ten largest. CDR3 length: 15 residues. CDR1 and CDR2 from the germline V gene are PRHDT and FYEKMQ (reference sequence). V lost 4 bases and J lost 2, with 12 bases in between. The V call is TRBV13, the J call TRBJ1-5; D may be TRBD1 (6 bases). Material: CD4+ T cells sorted from blood, obtained at roughly week 38, from a patient treated with tofacitinib. This sequence was found in a human donor with alopecia areata. CDR3 sequence (DNA): TGTGCCAGCAGCTCTGGGGGGGGGCGCAATCAGCCCCAGCATTTT. Translation gives CASSSGGGRNQPQHF.